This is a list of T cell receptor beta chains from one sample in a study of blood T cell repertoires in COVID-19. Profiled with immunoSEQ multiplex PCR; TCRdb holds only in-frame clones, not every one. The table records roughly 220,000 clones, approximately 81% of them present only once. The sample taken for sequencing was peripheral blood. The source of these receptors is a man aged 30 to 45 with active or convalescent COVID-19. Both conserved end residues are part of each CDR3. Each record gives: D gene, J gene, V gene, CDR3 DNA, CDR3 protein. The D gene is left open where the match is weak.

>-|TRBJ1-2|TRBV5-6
TGTGCCAGCAGCTTGGCACTGGGGCGGTCTAACTATGGCTACACCTTC
CASSLALGRSNYGYTF
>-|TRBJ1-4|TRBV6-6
TGTGCCAGCAGTGAGGGAGGGATTAATGAAAAACTGTTTTTT
CASSEGGINEKLFF
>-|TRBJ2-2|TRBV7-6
TGTGCCAGCAGCCCTCCGAGGCCCGGGGAGCTGTTTTTT
CASSPPRPGELFF
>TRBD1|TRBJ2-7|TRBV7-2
TGTGCCAGCAGCTTCGCAGGGGGTGCCTACGAGCAGTACTTC
CASSFAGGAYEQYF
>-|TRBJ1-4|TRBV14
TGTGCCAGCAGCCAAGTAGGGCAGGGGCGTGAAAAACTGTTTTTT
CASSQVGQGREKLFF
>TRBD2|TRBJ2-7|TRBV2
TGTGCCAGCAGTGCGGCGGGGGGCTCCTACGAGCAGTACTTC
CASSAAGGSYEQYF
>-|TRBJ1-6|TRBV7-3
TGTGCCAGCAGCGCTAGGGGACTAGAATCACCCCTCCACTTT
CASSARGLESPLHF
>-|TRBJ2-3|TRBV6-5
TGTGCCGCCAGGCAGAATCGCACAGTTACGCAGTATTTT
CAARQNRTVTQYF
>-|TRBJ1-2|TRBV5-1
TGCGCCAGCAGCTTACGCCAAGGAGGCGGCTACACCTTC
CASSLRQGGGYTF
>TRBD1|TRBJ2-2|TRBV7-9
TGTGCCAGCAGCTGGCGACAGGGGTTGGGCACCGGGGAGCTGTTTTTT
CASSWRQGLGTGELFF
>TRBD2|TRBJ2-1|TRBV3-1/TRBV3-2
TGTGCCAGCAGCCAAGTGCCACTAGCGGGGGGCGATGAGCAGTTCTTC
CASSQVPLAGGDEQFF
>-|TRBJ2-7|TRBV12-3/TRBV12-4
TGTGCCAGCAGTTTAAGTGGCCACGAGCAGTACTTC
CASSLSGHEQYF
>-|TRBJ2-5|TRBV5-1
TGCGCCAGCAGCCTGACGGTCGGGAAAGAGACCCAGTACTTC
CASSLTVGKETQYF
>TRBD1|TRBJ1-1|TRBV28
TGTGCCAGCAGTTTAGGGCAGGGGGCAGCTTTCTTT
CASSLGQGAAFF
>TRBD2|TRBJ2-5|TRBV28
TGTGCCAGCAGTTCACCAGGGACTAAAGAGACCCAGTACTTC
CASSSPGTKETQYF